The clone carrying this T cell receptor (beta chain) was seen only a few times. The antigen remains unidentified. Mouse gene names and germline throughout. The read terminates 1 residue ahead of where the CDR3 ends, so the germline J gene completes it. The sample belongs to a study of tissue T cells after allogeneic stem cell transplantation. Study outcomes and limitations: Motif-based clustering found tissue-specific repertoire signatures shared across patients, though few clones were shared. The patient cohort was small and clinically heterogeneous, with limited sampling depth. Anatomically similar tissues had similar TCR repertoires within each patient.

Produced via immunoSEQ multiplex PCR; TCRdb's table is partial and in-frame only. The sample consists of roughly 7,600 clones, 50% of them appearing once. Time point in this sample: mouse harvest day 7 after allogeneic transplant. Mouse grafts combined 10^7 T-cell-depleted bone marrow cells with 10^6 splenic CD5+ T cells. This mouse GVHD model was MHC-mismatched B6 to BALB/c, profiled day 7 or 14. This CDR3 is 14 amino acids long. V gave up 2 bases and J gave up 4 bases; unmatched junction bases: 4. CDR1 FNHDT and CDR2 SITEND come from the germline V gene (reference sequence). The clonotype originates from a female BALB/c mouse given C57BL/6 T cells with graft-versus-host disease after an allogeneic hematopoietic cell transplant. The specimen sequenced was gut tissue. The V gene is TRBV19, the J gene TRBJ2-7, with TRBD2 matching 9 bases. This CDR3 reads CASSMGWGGYEQYF. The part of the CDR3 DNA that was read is TGTGCCAGCAGTATGGGCTGGGGGGGTTATGAACAGTAC. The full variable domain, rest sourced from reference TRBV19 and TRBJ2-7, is GGIITQTPKFLIGQEGQKLTLKCQQNFNHDTMYWYRQDSGKGLRLIYYSITENDLQKGDLSEGYDASREKKSSFSLTVTSAQKNEMAVFLCASSMGWGGYEQYFGPGTRLTVL.